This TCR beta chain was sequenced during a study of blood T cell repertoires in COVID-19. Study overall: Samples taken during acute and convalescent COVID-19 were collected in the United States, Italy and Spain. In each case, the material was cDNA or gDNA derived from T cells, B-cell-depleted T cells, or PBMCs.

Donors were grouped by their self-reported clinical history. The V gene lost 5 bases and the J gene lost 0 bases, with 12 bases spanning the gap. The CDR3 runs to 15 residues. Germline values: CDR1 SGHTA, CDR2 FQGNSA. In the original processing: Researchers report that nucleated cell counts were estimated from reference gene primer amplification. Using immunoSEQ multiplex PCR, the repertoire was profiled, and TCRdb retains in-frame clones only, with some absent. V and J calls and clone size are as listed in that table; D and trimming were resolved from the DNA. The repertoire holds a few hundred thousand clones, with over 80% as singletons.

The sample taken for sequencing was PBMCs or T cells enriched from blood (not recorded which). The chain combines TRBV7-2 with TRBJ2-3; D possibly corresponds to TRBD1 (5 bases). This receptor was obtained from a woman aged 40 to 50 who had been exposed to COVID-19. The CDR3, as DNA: TGTGCCAGCAGCCCCCAGGGTTGGAGCACAGATACGCAGTATTTT. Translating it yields CASSPQGWSTDTQYF.